The entry below describes one T cell receptor (beta chain). Profiled with immunoSEQ multiplex PCR; TCRdb holds only in-frame clones, not every one. The table lists about 360,000 clones, around nine tenths of them singletons. This sample stems from a study of blood T cell repertoires in COVID-19. Seattle-derived patients entered the study during active infection and were followed longitudinally. Sequenced input: peripheral blood. The source is a woman aged 55-75 years with COVID-19, enrolled during active disease.

The CDR3 region has the DNA TGTGCCAGCAGTTCTTGGACAGGGAGTGAAAAACTGTTTTTT. Residues: CASSSWTGSEKLFF. The chain uses TRBV6-6 and TRBJ1-4, with 8 bases fitting TRBD1. The CDR3 runs 14 residues. Germline V gene sequence: CDR1 MNHNY, CDR2 SVGAGI (reference sequence). V trimming: 4 bases; J trimming: 7 bases; junction bases outside the gene matches: 5.